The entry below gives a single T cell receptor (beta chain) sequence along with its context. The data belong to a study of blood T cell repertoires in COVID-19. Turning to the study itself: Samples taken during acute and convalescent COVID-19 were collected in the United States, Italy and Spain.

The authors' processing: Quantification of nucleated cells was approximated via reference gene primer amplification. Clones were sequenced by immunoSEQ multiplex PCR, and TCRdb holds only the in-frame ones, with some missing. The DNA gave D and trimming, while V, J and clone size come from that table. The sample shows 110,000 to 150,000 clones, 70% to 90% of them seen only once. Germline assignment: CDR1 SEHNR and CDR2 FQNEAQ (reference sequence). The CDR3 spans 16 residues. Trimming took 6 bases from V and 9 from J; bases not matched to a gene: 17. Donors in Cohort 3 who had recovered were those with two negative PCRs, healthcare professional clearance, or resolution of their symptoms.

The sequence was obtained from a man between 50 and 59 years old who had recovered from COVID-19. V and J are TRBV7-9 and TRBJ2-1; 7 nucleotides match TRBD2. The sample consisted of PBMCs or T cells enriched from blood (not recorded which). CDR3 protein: CASSPGRASSNSEQFF. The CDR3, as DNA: TGTGCCAGCAGTCCAGGGAGGGCTAGCTCTAATTCTGAGCAGTTCTTC.